The T cell receptor (beta chain) described here comes from a study of metastatic and nonmetastatic thyroid tumors (dated by TCRdb to the early 2020s). Background on the whole study: For patients with malignant and with benign thyroid disease, the researchers compared repertoires between peripheral blood samples and tumor or nodule tissue samples.

V loses 1 base at its end and J loses 3 bases; junction bases beyond the gene matches: 4. The germline V gene sets CDR1 to LGHNA and CDR2 to YNFKEQ. The CDR3 runs 15 amino acids, cysteine and phenylalanine included. The kept DNA is CDR3 alone, 45 bases in frame from the first base. Receptors were amplified or captured by PCR. TCRdb records Illumina HiSeq 4000 as the sequencer. The TCR beta-chain CDR3 region of each patient was profiled by high-throughput sequencing. Under the source paper's analysis protocol: CDR3 differences across clinicopathological groups were used to build a classifier for discriminating distant-metastatic papillary thyroid cancer patients. To measure repertoire diversity the researchers used the Shannon index, while the Morisita-Horn index served to gauge how similar the tumor and blood repertoires were. The public sequencing data were trimmed at Q25 with fastp and processed into clonotypes with MiXCR by TCRdb, which kept only in-frame beta chains. The V and J calls and clone size are TCRdb's, not the authors'. The sample includes 20,000 to 30,000 clones, with 10% to 15% observed a single time. The leading ten clones occupy about 5.3% of the sample.

A remark on this clone: Its antigen target is currently unknown. One base away there is no much larger clone; base qualities are not given.

Before undergoing thyroid surgery, none of the patients had been given any kind of treatment. Patient clinical samples collected from the early 2010s to the late 2010s were retrospectively analysed using T-cell receptor beta sequencing. Paper-wide results and their limitations: TCR beta diversity was reported as significantly higher in malignant tumors than in benign nodules, in both blood and tumor samples.

Sequenced input: blood. The sequence joins TRBV4-2 to TRBJ2-3, with 7 bases aligning to TRBD2. This TCR derives from a female donor with papillary thyroid cancer or a benign thyroid nodule (not recorded which). Some clones in this sample may be carry-over from other donors' samples. The nucleotide sequence is TGTGCCAGCAGCCAAGTCTCAGCGGGAACAGATACGCAGTATTTT. It encodes CASSQVSAGTDTQYF.